A selection of T cell receptor beta chains follows, all from one sample in a study of siplizumab effects on memory and regulatory T cells. The data were produced by immunoSEQ multiplex PCR, yet TCRdb's version contains in-frame clones alone and is incomplete. The table records some 97,000 clones, around 90% of them present only once. The specimen sequenced was Tregs sorted from blood. These receptors were collected from a human donor in good health. CDR3s include the opening cysteine and the closing phenylalanine or tryptophan. Each record gives: clone size, D gene, CDR3 length, V gene, J gene, CDR3 protein, CDR3 DNA. D genes are given only for firm matches. Some rows mark clone size as missing; the rest say once, few, many or name a class of expanded clone.

clone_size: -
d_call: -
cdr3_length: 15
v_call: TRBV11-2
j_call: TRBJ2-1
cdr3_aa: CASSLGAGAYNEQFF
cdr3_nt: TGTGCCAGCAGCCTGGGGGCAGGGGCTTACAATGAGCAGTTCTTC

clone_size: -
d_call: -
cdr3_length: 13
v_call: TRBV29-1
j_call: TRBJ2-5
cdr3_aa: CSVPLTGRETQYF
cdr3_nt: TGCAGCGTGCCTCTGACTGGGCGAGAGACCCAGTACTTC

clone_size: -
d_call: -
cdr3_length: 14
v_call: TRBV5-6
j_call: TRBJ2-5
cdr3_aa: CASRGTGIQETQYF
cdr3_nt: TGTGCCAGCAGAGGGACTGGGATCCAAGAGACCCAGTACTTC

clone_size: few
d_call: -
cdr3_length: 20
v_call: TRBV4-2
j_call: TRBJ2-7
cdr3_aa: CASSQRGRGSGTGISYEQYF
cdr3_nt: TGTGCCAGCAGCCAACGAGGACGGGGGAGCGGGACAGGTATCTCCTACGAGCAGTACTTC

clone_size: -
d_call: -
cdr3_length: 15
v_call: TRBV27
j_call: TRBJ2-7
cdr3_aa: CASSLGRSATHEQYF
cdr3_nt: TGTGCCAGCAGTTTAGGTAGATCAGCAACCCACGAGCAGTACTTC

clone_size: -
d_call: -
cdr3_length: 15
v_call: TRBV4-2
j_call: TRBJ2-1
cdr3_aa: CASSRGSDPYNEQFF
cdr3_nt: TGTGCCAGCAGCCGGGGAAGCGATCCCTACAATGAGCAGTTCTTC

clone_size: -
d_call: -
cdr3_length: 15
v_call: TRBV7-6
j_call: TRBJ2-1
cdr3_aa: CASSRGNTAYNEQFF
cdr3_nt: TGTGCCAGCAGCCGGGGAAATACGGCCTACAATGAGCAGTTCTTC

clone_size: -
d_call: TRBD1
cdr3_length: 12
v_call: TRBV10-3
j_call: TRBJ2-7
cdr3_aa: CATSGGGYEQYF
cdr3_nt: TGTGCCACCTCAGGGGGCGGGTACGAGCAGTACTTC

clone_size: -
d_call: TRBD2
cdr3_length: 15
v_call: TRBV5-1
j_call: TRBJ2-7
cdr3_aa: CASSGGLAGGSEQYF
cdr3_nt: TGCGCCAGCAGCGGGGGACTAGCGGGAGGAAGCGAGCAGTACTTC

clone_size: -
d_call: TRBD1
cdr3_length: 16
v_call: TRBV18
j_call: TRBJ2-7
cdr3_aa: CASSFRLPGQGYEQYF
cdr3_nt: TGTGCCAGCTCATTCAGATTGCCGGGACAGGGATACGAGCAGTACTTC

clone_size: -
d_call: TRBD1
cdr3_length: 16
v_call: TRBV5-1
j_call: TRBJ2-7
cdr3_aa: CASSHKPDRVSYEQYF
cdr3_nt: TGCGCCAGCAGCCATAAACCGGACAGGGTCTCCTACGAGCAGTACTTC

clone_size: -
d_call: -
cdr3_length: 13
v_call: TRBV18
j_call: TRBJ2-7
cdr3_aa: CASSPSSSYEQYF
cdr3_nt: TGTGCCAGCTCACCGAGTAGCTCCTACGAGCAGTACTTC